This record concerns one TCR beta chain sequence. The data were obtained in a study of CD8 T cells in Susac syndrome. This CDR3 contains 14 residues. Between the trimmed V and J ends, which lost 0 bases and 1 base, there was a span of 6 bases. TCR beta was sequenced from blood CD8+ and CD4+ T cells. With random hexamers, about 0.5 to 1 ug RNA was reverse transcribed. TCRdb used MiXCR to reprocess the immunoSEQ multiplex PCR reads, holding one entry per CDR3 protein. This sample has around 100,000 distinct CDR3 sequences, with about 96% found just once. This sequence originates from a human donor with Susac syndrome. The chain combines TRBV12-3 or TRBV12-4 with TRBJ1-1, with D uncertain. Sequencing was done on a sample of CD8+ T cells from PBMCs. DNA for the CDR3: TGTGCCAGCAGTTTAGCGCAAGGGAACACTGAAGCTTTCTTT. Translated, it gives CASSLAQGNTEAFF.